Sequencing of this T cell receptor beta chain was carried out in a study of T cells in Graves' hyperthyroidism and ophthalmopathy. Whole-study findings and limits: Ophthalmopathy was told apart from stable hyperthyroidism by a 13 V-J model.

This clonotype was counted a few times. As yet, its antigen is unknown. CDR3 size: 15 residues. Trimming cost V 0 bases and J 4 bases, with 9 bases left between them. CDR1 and CDR2 from the germline V gene are LNHNV and YYDKDF (reference sequence). Patients aged 18 to 65 had newly diagnosed hyperthyroidism that had lasted under 2 months. The source material, RNA transcripts, was used to amplify TCR beta CDR3 regions. TCR CDR3 underwent first-round RT-PCR with the HTBI primer set. TCRdb reanalysed the multiplex PCR reads using MiXCR and keeps one entry per CDR3 protein. The sample has fewer than 300,000 distinct CDR3 sequences, approximately 16% seen once.

The gene calls are TRBV15 and TRBJ1-4, with no clear D. The sequenced sample was blood. This TCR was sampled from a woman between 45 and 65 years old with Graves' hyperthyroidism that later progressed to Graves' ophthalmopathy. The CDR3 here is CATSREWQNNEKLFF. Written as DNA, the CDR3 is TGTGCCACCAGCAGAGAGTGGCAGAATAATGAAAAACTGTTTTTT.